Listed below are T cell receptor beta chains from one sample, sequenced in a study of CD8 T cells in ankylosing spondylitis. TCRdb reprocessed the 5' RACE reads with MiXCR, giving one entry per CDR3 protein. Of more than 300,000 distinct CDR3 sequences listed, 7% to 9% are singletons. The sequenced sample was blood, either unsorted or a sorted T cell fraction (not recorded which). The receptors shown here come from a male donor with ankylosing spondylitis. CDR3s include the opening cysteine and the closing phenylalanine or tryptophan. A D gene is named only where the DNA matches it firmly. Some rows have no size entry. The others give once, few or many, or a class for an expanded clone.

TRBV20-1,TRBJ2-7,few,NA,TGCAGTGCTAGAGATATCGCCGAATCCTACGAGCAGTACTTC,CSARDIAESYEQYF
TRBV6-6,TRBJ2-1,few,TRBD1,TGTGCCAGCAGTTACCCGGGACAGCTGTTCTTC,CASSYPGQLFF
TRBV15,TRBJ2-2,few,NA,TGTGCCACCAGCAGAGATAAGGCTAGAAGTGGTGCCGGGGAGCTGTTTTTT,CATSRDKARSGAGELFF
TRBV12-3/TRBV12-4,TRBJ2-1,few,TRBD2,TGTGCCAGCAGTTTGGGGGGGATGGGAAATGAGCAGTTCTTC,CASSLGGMGNEQFF
TRBV7-3,TRBJ2-2,many,TRBD2,TGTGCCAGCAGCTTGGGACTAGCGGGAGGGACCGGGGAGCTGTTTTTT,CASSLGLAGGTGELFF
TRBV28,TRBJ1-2,NA,NA,TGTGCCAGCACGCCCTCGGCGGCGAACTATGGCTACACCTTC,CASTPSAANYGYTF
TRBV12-3/TRBV12-4,TRBJ2-3,few,TRBD1,TGTGCCAGCAGCTTCTTGGAAGGGGGACAGGCGTATTTT,CASSFLEGGQAYF
TRBV28,TRBJ1-1,NA,NA,TGTGCCAGCACCCCTCCTGGGGCCTATCGGAACACTGAAGCTTTCTTT,CASTPPGAYRNTEAFF
TRBV11-3,TRBJ2-3,NA,NA,TGTGCCAGCAGCTTCTTCACTAGTGGGGGCACAGATACGCAGTATTTT,CASSFFTSGGTDTQYF
TRBV4-2,TRBJ2-5,few,NA,TGTGCCAGCAGCCAAGGGGCTCGACAACAAGAGACCCAGTACTTC,CASSQGARQQETQYF
TRBV20-1,TRBJ2-3,NA,TRBD1,TGCAGTGCTAGCCCGGCAGGGGGCCGCACAGATACGCAGTATTTT,CSASPAGGRTDTQYF
TRBV24-1,TRBJ2-2,many,NA,TGTGCCACCAGTGACCGGCCACCACCCGGGGAGCTGTTTTTT,CATSDRPPPGELFF
TRBV5-1,TRBJ2-1,NA,NA,TGCGCCAGCAGCCTACCCGGGCCCCCCAATGAGCAGTTCTTC,CASSLPGPPNEQFF
TRBV7-3,TRBJ1-3,NA,NA,TGTGCCAGCAGCTTCCTAAGGGCTGGAAACACCATATATTTT,CASSFLRAGNTIYF
TRBV20-1,TRBJ2-7,few,TRBD2,TGCAGTGGGGCCGGGAGGGCCCTCGAGCAGTACTTC,CSGAGRALEQYF
TRBV6-5,TRBJ2-7,NA,TRBD2,TGTGCCAGCAGTTACTCGGGAAGGAGTCGCGGGAGACCCTCCTACGAGCAGTACTTC,CASSYSGRSRGRPSYEQYF
TRBV3-1,TRBJ2-7,NA,NA,TGTGCCAGCAGCCAGGGTTTGGGGAGAACCTACGAGCAGTACTTC,CASSQGLGRTYEQYF
TRBV4-1,TRBJ2-7,few,TRBD2,TGCGCCAGCAGCCAAGAACTAGCGGGCTACGAGCAGTACTTC,CASSQELAGYEQYF
TRBV2,TRBJ2-1,few,TRBD2,TGTGCCACCAGCGGGAGCCCAGACTCCTACAATGAGCAGTTCTTC,CATSGSPDSYNEQFF
TRBV18,TRBJ2-1,few,NA,TGTGCCAGCTCAGCTAGCGAAGGGGGCAATGAGCAGTTCTTC,CASSASEGGNEQFF
TRBV20-1,TRBJ2-1,NA,TRBD2,TGCAGTGCTAGAGAGGGGAGGGGTTCCTACAATGAGCAGTTCTTC,CSAREGRGSYNEQFF
TRBV14,TRBJ1-6,NA,NA,TGTGCCAGCAGCCAAGCCAACGGACAGTATAATTCACCCCTCCACTTT,CASSQANGQYNSPLHF
TRBV19,TRBJ2-3,NA,NA,TGTGCCAGTAGTTCCCCCGCCGGAGATACGCAGTATTTT,CASSSPAGDTQYF
TRBV29-1,TRBJ2-2,many,NA,TGCAGCGTTGTAAGGCGGGACATCGGGGAGCTGTTTTTT,CSVVRRDIGELFF
TRBV20-1,TRBJ2-2,NA,NA,TGCAGTGCTAGTCGAGGGAGCACCAACACCGGGGAGCTGTTTTTT,CSASRGSTNTGELFF
TRBV6-1,TRBJ1-1,few,NA,TGTGCCAGCAGTGAAGTTCCAGGCCGAGCTTTCTTT,CASSEVPGRAFF